This TCR beta chain was sequenced in a study of T cell responses to AZD1222 COVID-19 vaccine. The germline gives CDR1 LGHNA, CDR2 YNFKEQ. The CDR3 loop spans 15 amino acids. The V segment lost 1 base and the J segment 7 bases; nucleotides outside the gene matches: 2. Assay used: immunoSEQ multiplex PCR; TCRdb lists only in-frame clones, some missing. Counted here are about 130,000 clones, about 87% occurring once; the ten biggest clones make up 8.5% to 12%. The receptor comes from an adult in good health. The chain combines TRBV4-2 with TRBJ1-6; 9 bases agree with TRBD1. The specimen comprised peripheral blood, sampled on day 0 of AZD1222 vaccination. The CDR3 DNA follows: TGTGCCAGCAGCCAAGCGACAGGGGGAAATTCACCCCTCCACTTT. Translating it yields CASSQATGGNSPLHF.